Below, 26 T cell receptor beta chains from the same sample are listed, as sequenced in a study of early T cells in non-severe SARS-CoV-2 infection. TCRdb fed the 5' RACE reads into MiXCR, producing one record per CDR3 protein. The sample holds more than 45,000 distinct CDR3 sequences; under 15% are singletons and the top ten take about 4%. Material: whole blood. Every receptor here comes from an adult who was a healthcare worker with PCR-confirmed SARS-CoV-2 infection or an uninfected control (not recorded which).

In its sample, this clonotype was seen a few times. V and J are TRBV11-2 and TRBJ1-3; TRBD1 might be the D (5 bases). Per germline, CDR1 SGHAT and CDR2 FQNNGV. Trimming shortened V by 1 base and J by 5 bases, and 6 bases separated the two germline ends. This CDR3 has 13 residues. The CDR3 reads CASSLGTRNTIYF. CDR3 nucleotides: TGTGCCAGCAGCTTAGGGACACGAAACACCATATATTTT.

This clonotype was counted many times. The CDR3 region is CASSIDVGKQETQYF. CDR3 sequence (DNA): TGTGCCAGTAGTATAGATGTGGGAAAACAAGAGACCCAGTACTTC. This sequence joins TRBV19 and TRBJ2-5; D unclear. This CDR3 comprises 15 residues. Trimming cost V 0 bases and J 2 bases, with 10 bases left between them. Germline CDR1 LNHDA, CDR2 SQIVND (reference sequence).

This clonotype was observed a handful of times. The chain carries TRBV9 and TRBJ2-7; 8 bases align to TRBD2. The CDR3 is 15 amino acids. CDR1 is SGDLS and CDR2 is YYNGEE in the germline V gene. V shed 6 bases and J 0 bases; nucleotides not matched to a gene: 8. This CDR3 reads CASTPSGGSSYEQYF. CDR3 coding DNA: TGTGCCAGCACCCCTTCGGGGGGGAGCTCCTACGAGCAGTACTTC.

This clonotype occurred a few times. In DNA form, the CDR3 reads TGTGCCAGCAGTCCCGGCTCTGGGGCCAACGTCCTGACTTTC. As protein: CASSPGSGANVLTF. The chain uses TRBV25-1 and TRBJ2-6, with D unclear. Deletions cut 5 bases from V and 0 bases from J, with 5 bases between. The germline V gene has CDR1 MGHDK and CDR2 SYGVNS. The CDR3 extends over 14 amino acids.

The rearrangement uses TRBV2 and TRBJ2-5; the D is unclear. Trimming pared 6 bases from V and 12 bases from J, leaving 5 bases between. The CDR3 sequence is 8 residues long. Germline CDR1 is SNHLY and CDR2 is FYNNEI. The CDR3 sequence is CASSAEYF. Written as DNA, the CDR3 is TGTGCCAGCAGCGCTGAGTACTTC.

The chain links TRBV5-1 to TRBJ2-1; 12 bases agree with TRBD2. After removal of 1 base from V and 4 bases from J, the junction contained 3 bases not matched to a gene. The length of the CDR3 is 16 residues. Looked up from germline, CDR1 is SGHRS and CDR2 is YFSETQ. CDR3: CASSLLGLAGYNEQFF. DNA of the CDR3: TGCGCCAGCAGCTTGTTGGGACTAGCGGGTTACAATGAGCAGTTCTTC.

This clonotype was counted many times. This chain uses TRBV24-1 with TRBJ2-2; the match to TRBD2 covers 11 bases. The CDR3 extends over 17 amino acids. The germline V gene has CDR1 KGHDR and CDR2 SFDVKD. The V and J ends lost 7 bases and 1 base, in that order; junction bases with no gene match: 7. The CDR3: CATSGTSGYLNTGELFF. The CDR3 DNA follows: TGTGCCACCAGCGGGACTAGCGGATATTTGAACACCGGGGAGCTGTTTTTT.

The V gene is TRBV6-5, the J gene TRBJ2-7, with D possibly matching TRBD1 (5 bases). The ends were cut back, 2 bases at V and 0 bases at J, with 8 bases in the middle. The CDR3 has 14 residues. Per the germline V gene, CDR1 is MNHEY and CDR2 is SVGAGI. The CDR3 here is CASSYRGSSYEQYF. CDR3 nucleotides: TGTGCCAGCAGTTACAGGGGCAGCTCCTACGAGCAGTACTTC.

The V gene is TRBV4-2, the J gene TRBJ1-2; D is undetermined. The CDR3 is 16 residues long. Germline-derived CDR1 and CDR2 are LGHNA and YNFKEQ. The V end was cut by 0 bases, the J end by 4 bases, with 15 bases between. Here the CDR3 DNA reads TGTGCCAGCAGCCAAGATCGGGGTCAGGAGGGCTATGGCTACACCTTC. This sequence encodes CASSQDRGQEGYGYTF.

There are a few counts of this clonotype. The chain joins TRBV7-6 to TRBJ2-7, with D unresolved. CDR1 is SGHVS and CDR2 is FNYEAQ in the germline V gene. V lost 5 bases and J 6 bases, leaving 14 bases between the germline ends. This CDR3 spans 13 amino acids. CDR3 DNA sequence: TGTGCCAGCAGCCCAACCTCCCCCGGCGAGCAGTACTTC. Its protein is CASSPTSPGEQYF.

This clonotype was recorded many times. V gene TRBV5-1 combines with J gene TRBJ1-2; TRBD1 matches at 10 bases. V trimming: 4 bases; J trimming: 7 bases; junction bases outside the gene matches: 10. This CDR3 spans 15 amino acids. The germline CDR1 and CDR2 sequences are SGHRS and YFSETQ. CDR3 DNA sequence: TGCGCCAGCAGCGTTAGACAGGGGGCCCCGAGTGGCTACACCTTC. Amino acid sequence: CASSVRQGAPSGYTF.

This clonotype was seen repeatedly, ten times or more. This sequence joins TRBV9 and TRBJ2-7; D is possibly TRBD1 (6 bases). This CDR3 comprises 14 residues. V was pared by 3 bases and J by 6 bases, with 16 bases between. Germline V lookup: CDR1 SGDLS, CDR2 YYNGEE. The CDR3 DNA sequence: TGTGCCAGCAGCGCGACGGACAGTGCCTCCGAGCAGTACTTC. Amino acid sequence: CASSATDSASEQYF.

The sample holds many counts of this clonotype. The genes are TRBV11-2 and TRBJ1-1; 8 bases are shared with TRBD1. V lost 11 bases to trimming and J lost 12 bases; unmatched junction nucleotides: 11. Germline V gene data show CDR1 as SGHAT and CDR2 as FQNNGV. The CDR3 is 11 residues long. Here the CDR3 reads CAVTGGPVPFF. The CDR3 nucleotides read TGTGCCGTAACAGGGGGGCCCGTGCCTTTCTTT.

This clonotype was seen only a few times. The V and J genes are TRBV20-1 and TRBJ1-4; TRBD1 matches 9 bases. CDR1 and CDR2 from the germline V gene are DFQATT and SNEGSKA (reference sequence). V shed 5 bases and J 6 bases; nucleotides not matched to a gene: 7. The CDR3 length is 14 residues. CDR3: CSAATQGAYEKLFF. CDR3 coding DNA: TGCAGTGCTGCTACACAGGGGGCCTATGAAAAACTGTTTTTT.

A few counts support this clonotype. The gene calls are TRBV12-3 or TRBV12-4 and TRBJ2-7, with D hard to call. Trimming removed 3 bases at V and 6 bases at J, with 12 bases between. The CDR3 is 13 amino acids. The DNA of the CDR3 is TGTGCCAGCAGTTTCCAGGTTGGATCCGAGCAGTACTTC. This translates into CASSFQVGSEQYF.

This sequence joins TRBV20-1 and TRBJ1-5; unclear D gene. The germline V gene has CDR1 DFQATT and CDR2 SNEGSKA (reference sequence). Trimming left V 5 bases short and J 3 bases short, with 17 bases between. The CDR3 loop spans 15 amino acids. This chain's CDR3 is CSARGPHSFNQPQHF. The CDR3, as DNA: TGCAGTGCTCGGGGTCCCCACAGTTTCAATCAGCCCCAGCATTTT.

DNA for the CDR3: TGTGCCAGCGGTCTGGGACAGATGCCAGATACGCAGTATTTT. Protein: CASGLGQMPDTQYF. V usage is TRBV5-4 and J usage is TRBJ2-3, with 7 positions matching TRBD1. This CDR3 has 14 amino acids. Losses at the gene ends were 7 bases for V and 4 bases for J; bases not matched to a gene: 9. From germline, CDR1 is SGHNT and CDR2 YYREEE (reference sequence).

A few counts support this clonotype. The chain links TRBV7-9 to TRBJ2-1; the D gene is possibly TRBD2 (6 bases). This CDR3 is 14 amino acids long. The germline V and J ends were trimmed by 0 bases and 8 bases, with 11 bases remaining between them. Germline V gene lookup returns CDR1 SEHNR and CDR2 FQNEAQ (reference sequence). This CDR3 reads CASSLAIVADEQFF. In nucleotides, the CDR3 is TGTGCCAGCAGCTTAGCGATAGTAGCGGATGAGCAGTTCTTC.

This clonotype was observed at least ten times. The rearrangement joins TRBV9 to TRBJ1-5, with D hard to call. V was clipped by 4 bases and J by 0 bases, with 5 bases between them. Germline CDR1 is SGDLS and CDR2 is YYNGEE. CDR3 size: 13 residues. CDR3 in DNA: TGTGCCAGCAGCCCATATAGCAATCAGCCCCAGCATTTT. Protein: CASSPYSNQPQHF.

The sample holds many counts of this clonotype. The chain recombines TRBV7-2 with TRBJ2-7; 11 bases line up with TRBD2. Germline values: CDR1 SGHTA, CDR2 FQGNSA. J gave up 8 bases and V 3 bases, and 6 bases lay outside the gene matches. The CDR3 spans 14 residues. The chain's CDR3 is CASSLTSGNSQQYF. CDR3 bases: TGTGCCAGCAGCTTGACTAGCGGGAATTCACAGCAGTACTTC. The full variable domain, in which reference TRBV7-2 and TRBJ2-7 provide the parts outside the CDR3, is GAGVSQSPSNKVTEKGKDVELRCDPISGHTALYWYRQSLGQGLEFLIYFQGNSAPDKSGLPSDRFSAERTGGSVSTLTIQRTQQEDSAVYLCASSLTSGNSQQYFGPGTRLTVT.

At least ten counts were recorded for this clonotype. V gene TRBV7-2 combines with J gene TRBJ2-1, with D uncertain. V lost 2 bases to trimming and J lost 7 bases, with 9 bases between them. Germline CDR1 and CDR2: SGHTA and FQGNSA. The CDR3 runs 13 residues. The CDR3 here is CASSLRMDNEQFF. CDR3 sequence (DNA): TGTGCCAGCAGCTTACGAATGGATAATGAGCAGTTCTTC.

This clonotype was observed at least ten times. The chain joins TRBV7-9 to TRBJ2-3; no firm D call. Trimming stripped 5 bases from V and 2 bases from J, with 11 bases between. The CDR3 totals 14 residues. Germline V gene sequence: CDR1 SEHNR, CDR2 FQNEAQ (reference sequence). CDR3 loop: CASSDNAYTDTQYF. In nucleotides, the CDR3 is TGTGCCAGCAGCGATAACGCCTACACAGATACGCAGTATTTT.

This clonotype was counted many times. The chain has TRBV12-3 or TRBV12-4 and TRBJ1-1; 9 positions agree with TRBD1. J was trimmed by 5 bases and V by 6 bases; bases with no gene match: 4. This CDR3 is built from 13 residues. The CDR3 protein is CASSSGQGTEAFF. CDR3 DNA sequence: TGTGCCAGCAGCTCCGGACAGGGGACTGAAGCTTTCTTT.

CDR3 coding DNA: TGTGCCAGCAGCCAAGGACAGGCGGTCACCGGGGAGCTGTTTTTT. Its protein product is CASSQGQAVTGELFF. This rearrangement joins TRBV3-1 to TRBJ2-2; D may be TRBD1 (6 bases). V was cut by 1 base and J by 4 bases, with 10 bases left in between. In germline, CDR1 is LGHDT, CDR2 YNNKEL (reference sequence). The CDR3 contains 15 residues.

By sample fraction, this clonotype is medium-sized. The chain employs TRBV29-1 and TRBJ2-3; D is tentatively TRBD1 or TRBD2 (6 bases each). CDR3 length equals 13 residues. The ends were cut back, 3 bases at V and 7 bases at J, with 14 bases in the middle. The V gene's germline CDR1 is SQVTM and CDR2 ANQGSEA. The CDR3 region is CSVELSGANTQYF. CDR3 bases: TGCAGCGTTGAGTTGTCGGGGGCGAATACGCAGTATTTT.

The table lists this clonotype with many counts. DNA of the CDR3: TGTGCCAGCAGTCATGACGGACAAAATGAGCAGTTCTTC. It specifies CASSHDGQNEQFF. The chain combines TRBV6-5 with TRBJ2-1; perhaps TRBD1 as D (5 bases). Germline V CDR1 and CDR2: MNHEY, SVGAGI. V lost 5 bases, J lost 7 bases, and 12 bases lay in between. This CDR3 region has 13 residues.